This paragraph reports one T cell receptor beta chain. This clonotype was picked up many times. No antigen is known for it. No base quality values were provided; no much bigger clone lies one nucleotide off. This entry belongs to a study of T cell repertoires in cytomegalovirus infection (dated by TCRdb to between 2018 and 2020). In terms of the full investigation: The HLA type of each donor mattered for the analysis, because public TCR beta signatures pointed to carriage of CMV infection along with the matching HLA type. Summary of the overall study and its limitations: Cumulative frequency of public TCR beta family members discriminated carriers of CMV infection plus the relevant HLA type in this cohort and an independent roughly 340-donor cohort. In the ex vivo response, HLA-C-restricted CMV-specific TCR beta clonotypes were dominant, and in two of eight donors the single most frequent clonotype came from this HLA-C-restricted group.

Sequencing relied on an Illumina HiSeq 1500. The public reads were quality trimmed at Q25 with fastp and then assembled into clones with MiXCR by TCRdb, keeping productive beta chains. Rows are unified per CDR3 protein, each entry keeping the most common DNA and genes. The sample data list approximately 320,000 distinct CDR3 sequences, and roughly 9.5% of these were observed just once. The top ten hold over 3.5% of the sample. The receptor was isolated from a human donor in good health (CMV status not recorded). Some clones in this sample may be carry-over from other donors' samples. The sample comprised PBMCs.

The sequence in DNA is TGTGCCAGCAGAGGGGACAATGAGCAGTTCTTC. This translates into CASRGDNEQFF. The rearrangement combines TRBV6-2 or TRBV6-3 with TRBJ2-1; TRBD1 could be the D gene, as 5 bases match. The junction shows trimming of 6 bases on V and 5 bases on J, plus 5 bases between the germline ends. CDR1 MNHEY and CDR2 SVGEGT were looked up in the germline V gene. The CDR3 numbers 11 residues from cysteine through phenylalanine. Only CDR3 DNA remains: 33 bases, in frame from the first base.